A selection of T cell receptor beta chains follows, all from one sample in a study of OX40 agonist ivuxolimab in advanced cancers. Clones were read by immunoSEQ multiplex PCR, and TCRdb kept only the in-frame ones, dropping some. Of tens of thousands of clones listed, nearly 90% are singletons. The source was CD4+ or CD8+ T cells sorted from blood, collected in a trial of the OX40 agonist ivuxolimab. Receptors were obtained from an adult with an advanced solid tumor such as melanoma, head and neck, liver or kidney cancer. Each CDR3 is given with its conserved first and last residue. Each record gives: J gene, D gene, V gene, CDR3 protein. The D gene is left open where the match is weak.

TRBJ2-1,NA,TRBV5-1,CASKVAGSYNEQFF
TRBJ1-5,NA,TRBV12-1,CASSPDHRDRGNQPQHF
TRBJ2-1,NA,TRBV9,CASSVAIGGGYNEQFF
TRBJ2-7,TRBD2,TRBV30,CAWSAPLAGVPHGEQYF
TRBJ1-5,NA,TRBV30,CAWSGTDFYQPQHF
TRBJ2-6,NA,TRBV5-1,CASSSTGTGANVLTF
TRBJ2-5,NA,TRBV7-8,CASSTRTVPVETQYF
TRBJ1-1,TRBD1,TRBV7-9,CASSLVPTGGTEAFF
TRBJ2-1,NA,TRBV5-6,CASSFSQRADNEQFF
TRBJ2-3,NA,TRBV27,CASSFGGGTDTQYF
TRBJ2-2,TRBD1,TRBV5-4,CASSRGQGIDTGELFF
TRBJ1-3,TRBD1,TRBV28,CASSLWPSGGQFGNTIYF
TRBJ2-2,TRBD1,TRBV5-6,CASSSRTGWNTGELFF
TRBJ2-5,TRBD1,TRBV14,CASSGQGPVKETQYF
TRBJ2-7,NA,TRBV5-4,CASSLRGAPYEQYF
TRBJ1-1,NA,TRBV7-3,CASSLTGGLNTEAFF
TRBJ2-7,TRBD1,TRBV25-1,CASSVTGREQYF
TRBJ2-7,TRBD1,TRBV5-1,CASSLAADRGRYEQYF
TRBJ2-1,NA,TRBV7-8,CASSLAWGIAPEQFF
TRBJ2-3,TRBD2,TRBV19,CASSIGLAGHPDTQYF
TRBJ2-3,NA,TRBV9,CASSVGEERSGTDTQYF
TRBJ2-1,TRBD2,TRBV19,CASSISRLAPYNEQFF
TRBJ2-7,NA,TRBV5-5,CASSPFGTFYEQYF
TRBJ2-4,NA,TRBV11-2,CASSFAKNIQYF
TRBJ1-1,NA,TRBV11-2,CASSLDSLFRTGRIEAFF
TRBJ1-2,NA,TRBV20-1,CSATDYGYTF
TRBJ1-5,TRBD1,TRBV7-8,CASSQGQHSNQPQHF